The 25 T cell receptor beta chains below come from one sample, sequenced in a study of memory CD4+ T cells and cytomegalovirus serostatus. Assay: immunoSEQ multiplex PCR; the TCRdb copy retains only in-frame clones and omits some. The table includes about 48,000 clones, about 77% detected once. Single viable CD3+CD4+CD8-CD45RO+ cells were sorted as the memory CD4+ T cells. The sequenced sample was memory CD4+ T cells from blood. These TCRs come from an adult in good health and CMV-seronegative.

This chain links TRBV6-1 with TRBJ2-7; 9 bases line up with TRBD1. The V gene's germline CDR1 is MNHNS and CDR2 SASEGT. The CDR3 contains 13 residues. Trimming at V came to 8 bases and at J to 1 base, leaving 3 bases not matched to a gene. CDR3 coding DNA: TGTGCCAGCCGGACAGGGGCTTCCTACGAGCAGTACTTC. Protein: CASRTGASYEQYF.

The chain recombines TRBV11-2 with TRBJ1-1; maybe TRBD1 (5 bases). In germline, CDR1 is SGHAT, CDR2 FQNNGV. Deletions cut 8 bases from V and 0 bases from J, with 13 bases between. This CDR3 is built from 14 residues. The CDR3 region is CASAWGSMNTEAFF. CDR3 sequence (DNA): TGTGCCAGCGCCTGGGGCAGCATGAACACTGAAGCTTTCTTT.

As regards this clone: Different DNA sequences within this sample yield the same CDR3. CDR3 loop: CASSLGGDYGYTF. DNA for the CDR3: TGTGCCAGCAGCCTGGGGGGAGACTATGGCTACACCTTC. The V gene is TRBV7-2, the J gene TRBJ1-2; tentative D call: TRBD1 (5 bases). The length of the CDR3 is 13 residues. The ends were cut back, 5 bases at V and 3 bases at J, with 10 bases in the middle. In germline, CDR1 is SGHTA, CDR2 FQGNSA.

The chain links TRBV6-1 to TRBJ1-5; TRBD1 matches 7 bases. Germline values: CDR1 MNHNS, CDR2 SASEGT. V was pared by 4 bases and J by 2 bases, with 11 bases of the junction left unmatched. The CDR3 loop spans 17 amino acids. CDR3 protein: CASSGPTGLAGNQPQHF. In DNA form, the CDR3 reads TGTGCCAGCAGTGGCCCGACAGGGCTCGCAGGCAATCAGCCCCAGCATTTT.

This chain connects TRBV9 to TRBJ1-2; 9 positions agree with TRBD1. CDR1 and CDR2 from the germline V gene are SGDLS and YYNGEE. Germline trimming cut 4 bases from V and 4 bases from J; bases unmatched to any gene: 5. The CDR3 is 14 residues long. CDR3 region: CASSPDRGTYGYTF. The CDR3 nucleotides read TGTGCCAGCAGCCCGGACAGGGGAACCTATGGCTACACCTTC.

The rearrangement uses TRBV4-1 and TRBJ2-2; D possibly matches TRBD1 or TRBD2 (5 bases each). Germline V CDR1 and CDR2: MGHRA, YSYEKL. The CDR3 totals 14 residues. The germline V and J ends were trimmed by 5 bases and 1 base, with 8 bases remaining between them. The CDR3 DNA follows: TGCGCCAGCAGCAGGGACGGGAACACCGGGGAGCTGTTTTTT. Translated: CASSRDGNTGELFF.

The chain recombines TRBV7-8 with TRBJ1-5; 7 nucleotides agree with TRBD1. This CDR3 spans 13 amino acids. Germline V CDR1 and CDR2: SGHVS, FQNEAQ. Trimming removed 5 bases from V and 4 bases from J; junction bases left unmatched: 2. DNA of the CDR3: TGTGCCAGCAGCCAGGGGGGAAATCAGCCCCAGCATTTT. This encodes CASSQGGNQPQHF. Full variable domain (missing parts from reference TRBV7-8 and TRBJ1-5): GAGVSQSPRYKVAKRGQDVALRCDPISGHVSLFWYQQALGQGPEFLTYFQNEAQLDKSGLPSDRFFAERPEGSVSTLKIQRTQQEDSAVYLCASSQGGNQPQHFGDGTRLSIL.

The chain has TRBV19 and TRBJ2-3; the D gene is possibly TRBD2 (5 bases). Trimming left V 7 bases short and J 2 bases short, with 13 bases between. Germline lookup yields CDR1 LNHDA and CDR2 SQIVND (reference sequence). The CDR3 contains 14 residues. CDR3: CASNSGLITDTQYF. CDR3 nucleotide sequence: TGTGCCAGTAACTCAGGACTGATCACAGATACGCAGTATTTT.

As regards this clone: Germline and junction disagree at one end, which may indicate a read error. This rearrangement joins TRBV30 to TRBJ2-5; 8 positions match TRBD2. The CDR3 consists of 13 residues. The germline gives CDR1 GTSNPN, CDR2 SVGIG (reference sequence). CDR3: CAWSFSQPGLGHF. DNA for the CDR3: TGTGCCTGGAGTTTCTCTCAACCGGGACTAGGACACTTC.

V usage is TRBV19 and J usage is TRBJ1-4; 8 bases match TRBD1. J gave up 5 bases and V 9 bases, and 11 bases lay outside the gene matches. This CDR3 comprises 15 residues. CDR1 LNHDA and CDR2 SQIVND come from the germline V gene (reference sequence). CDR3 protein: CARTKKTGENEKLFF. The CDR3 DNA reads as TGTGCCAGGACCAAAAAGACAGGGGAGAATGAAAAACTGTTTTTT.

V usage is TRBV7-2 and J usage is TRBJ1-2, with a possible D match to TRBD1 (6 bases). The CDR3 extends over 13 amino acids. Germline V gives CDR1 SGHTA, CDR2 FQGNSA. V lost 5 bases and J 6 bases, leaving 13 bases between the germline ends. This chain's CDR3 is CASSLTTGNGYTF. The CDR3 coding sequence is TGTGCCAGCAGCCTGACCACAGGGAATGGCTACACCTTC.

The chain has TRBV19 and TRBJ2-1, with 12 bases matching TRBD1. Germline V gives CDR1 LNHDA, CDR2 SQIVND (reference sequence). V lost 4 bases and J lost 4; bases outside the gene matches: 17. This CDR3 spans 20 amino acids. The CDR3 nucleotides read TGTGCCAGTAGTACCTGGGACAGGGGGCTTCGACCCCAACAGTACAATGAGCAGTTCTTC. It is translated as CASSTWDRGLRPQQYNEQFF.

About this clone: Other DNA sequences from this sample encode an identical CDR3 as well. The chain employs TRBV20-1 and TRBJ2-7; D gene unclear. Trimming removed 3 bases at V and 3 bases at J, with 3 bases between. This CDR3 is 10 amino acids long. The germline V gene has CDR1 DFQATT and CDR2 SNEGSKA (reference sequence). CDR3 coding DNA: TGCAGTGCTAGCGACTACGAGCAGTACTTC. Translating it yields CSASDYEQYF.

Only a few counts were recorded for this clone. V gene TRBV7-9 combines with J gene TRBJ2-3, with D perhaps matching TRBD2 (5 bases). This CDR3 region has 16 residues. The germline CDR1 and CDR2 sequences are SEHNR and FQNEAQ (reference sequence). V lost 5 bases, J lost 2 bases, and 17 bases lay in between. CDR3 coding DNA: TGTGCCAGCAGCCCAGCGGTAGGCCGGGACACAGATACGCAGTATTTT. Protein sequence: CASSPAVGRDTDTQYF.

The CDR3 DNA follows: TGTGCCAGCAGTCCCACGGGACAGGGAGGAGAGACCCAGTACTTC. Translating gives CASSPTGQGGETQYF. The chain couples TRBV28 to TRBJ2-5; 9 bases align to TRBD1. V was clipped by 5 bases and J by 4 bases; unmatched bases: 8. Germline-derived CDR1 and CDR2 are MDHEN and SYDVKM. The CDR3 sequence is 15 residues long.

This chain links TRBV11-3 with TRBJ2-7, with 7 nucleotides matching TRBD2. The CDR3 covers 18 residues. The J segment lost 0 bases and the V segment lost 2 bases, leaving 13 bases of the junction unmatched. The germline V gene has CDR1 SGHNT and CDR2 YENEEA. Here the CDR3 DNA reads TGTGCCAGCAGCTTACCCGAGGTCGCGGGGGAGATCTCCTACGAGCAGTACTTC. The encoded protein is CASSLPEVAGEISYEQYF.

This chain joins TRBV7-9 and TRBJ1-1, with D possibly matching TRBD1 (5 bases). CDR3 length: 13 amino acids. V dropped 5 bases and J dropped 3 bases, with 10 bases sitting between them. The V gene's germline CDR1 is SEHNR and CDR2 FQNEAQ (reference sequence). The CDR3 protein is CASSPGQYTEAFF. The CDR3 DNA sequence: TGTGCCAGCAGCCCAGGACAATACACTGAAGCTTTCTTT.

This rearrangement joins TRBV6-5 to TRBJ1-2; 10 bases agree with TRBD1. CDR1 is MNHEY, CDR2 SVGAGI, per germline. Losses at the gene ends were 4 bases for V and 2 bases for J; bases not matched to a gene: 4. This CDR3 is 15 amino acids long. The chain's CDR3 is CASSSPGQGNYGYTF. Written as DNA, the CDR3 is TGTGCCAGCAGTTCTCCGGGACAGGGGAACTATGGCTACACCTTC.

The chain combines TRBV6-1 with TRBJ2-7; unclear D gene. V lost 7 bases and J lost 1, with 14 bases in between. Germline assignment: CDR1 MNHNS and CDR2 SASEGT. The CDR3 totals 14 residues. The CDR3 nucleotides read TGTGCCAGCACCTCTGTGCTGGGTTCCTACGAGCAGTACTTC. Its protein is CASTSVLGSYEQYF.

The chain employs TRBV15 and TRBJ1-4; a possible D gene is TRBD1 (6 bases). The CDR3 length is 14 residues. Germline V gene lookup returns CDR1 LNHNV and CDR2 YYDKDF (reference sequence). The V gene lost 0 bases and the J gene lost 7 bases, with 9 bases spanning the gap. The CDR3 DNA sequence: TGTGCCACCAGCAGAGATAGGGGGGGTGAAAAACTGTTTTTT. Its translation is CATSRDRGGEKLFF.

The V call is TRBV19, the J call TRBJ2-7; D call uncertain. V lost 7 bases, J lost 0 bases, and 13 bases lay in between. This CDR3 contains 14 residues. The germline V gene has CDR1 LNHDA and CDR2 SQIVND (reference sequence). This chain's CDR3 is CASTRYLHSYEQYF. In nucleotides, the CDR3 is TGTGCCAGTACCCGATATCTGCACTCCTACGAGCAGTACTTC.

Only a few counts were recorded for this clone. The chain carries TRBV4-2 and TRBJ2-3, with 12 nucleotides matching TRBD2. Germline V CDR1 and CDR2: LGHNA, YNFKEQ. This CDR3 contains 17 residues. J lost 3 bases, V lost 4 bases, and 8 bases had no gene match. The CDR3 region has the DNA TGTGCCAGCAGCCGTAAGACTAGCGGGAGCGTGACAGATACGCAGTATTTT. Amino acids: CASSRKTSGSVTDTQYF.

For the CDR3, the DNA is TGTGCCAGCAGCTTAAGGGCCCAGGCGAGGACCGGGGAGCTGTTTTTT. Its translation: CASSLRAQARTGELFF. The chain uses TRBV7-9 and TRBJ2-2; D remains unclear. Trimming took off 2 bases at V and 5 bases at J, with 15 bases between the two ends. Germline CDR1 reads SEHNR; CDR2 reads FQNEAQ (reference sequence). The CDR3 runs 16 residues.

The chain is built from TRBV5-1 and TRBJ2-7, with 8 nucleotides matching TRBD1. CDR3 size: 15 residues. Germline V CDR1 and CDR2: SGHRS, YFSETQ. Trimming at V came to 2 bases and at J to 4 bases, leaving 8 bases not matched to a gene. The CDR3 DNA reads as TGCGCCAGCAGCTTAAAAGAGGACAGGGTTTACGAGCAGTACTTC. As protein: CASSLKEDRVYEQYF. The whole variable domain, remainder taken from reference TRBV5-1 and TRBJ2-7, is KAGVTQTPRYLIKTRGQQVTLSCSPISGHRSVSWYQQTPGQGLQFLFEYFSETQRNKGNFPGRFSGRQFSNSRSEMNVSTLELGDSALYLCASSLKEDRVYEQYFGPGTRLTVT.

The V and J genes are TRBV28 and TRBJ2-1, with TRBD2 identical over 13 bases. In germline, CDR1 is MDHEN, CDR2 SYDVKM. The ends lost 7 bases at V and 5 bases at J; junction bases unmatched: 5. The CDR3 covers 15 residues. The DNA for the CDR3 is TGTGCCAGCACCCAGGGGACTAGCGGGAACAATGAGCAGTTCTTC. The encoded protein is CASTQGTSGNNEQFF.